Below, 5 T cell receptor beta chains from the same sample are listed, as sequenced in a study of OX40 agonist ivuxolimab in advanced cancers. The repertoire was sequenced with immunoSEQ multiplex PCR; TCRdb's copy has only in-frame clones and lacks some. This sample has about 82,000 clones, with 83% found just once. The sequenced sample was CD4+ or CD8+ T cells sorted from blood, obtained in a trial of the OX40 agonist ivuxolimab. The receptors shown here come from an adult with an advanced solid tumor such as melanoma, head and neck, liver or kidney cancer.

The chain employs TRBV30 and TRBJ2-1, with no clear D. CDR1 is GTSNPN and CDR2 is SVGIG in the germline V gene (reference sequence). The CDR3 length is 13 residues. The ends were cut back, 3 bases at V and 10 bases at J, with 16 bases in the middle. The CDR3 is CAWRVKAALEQFF. Here the CDR3 DNA reads TGTGCCTGGAGAGTTAAGGCAGCCCTCGAGCAGTTCTTC.

V and J are TRBV29-1 and TRBJ1-2; a possible D gene is TRBD1 (6 bases). V lost 4 bases to trimming and J lost 4 bases, with 16 bases between them. This CDR3 spans 14 amino acids. CDR1 and CDR2 from the germline V gene are SQVTM and ANQGSEA. The CDR3 loop reads CSVGSNSGAYGYTF. The CDR3 nucleotides are TGCAGCGTTGGATCGAATTCAGGGGCCTATGGCTACACCTTC.

This clone turned up a few times. V usage is TRBV4-3 and J usage is TRBJ2-5; D is perhaps TRBD1 or TRBD2 (6 bases each). CDR3 size: 15 residues. Germline values: CDR1 LGHNA, CDR2 YSLEER. Trimming stripped 1 base from V and 5 bases from J, with 14 bases between. CDR3 region: CASSQGGAVGETQYF. CDR3 nucleotide sequence: TGCGCCAGCAGCCAAGGGGGGGCCGTCGGCGAGACCCAGTACTTC.

This clone has more than one count but fewer than ten. The chain employs TRBV2 and TRBJ1-3; D is unclear. The CDR3 covers 14 residues. Per the germline V gene, CDR1 is SNHLY and CDR2 is FYNNEI. V was pared by 7 bases and J by 3 bases, with 13 bases between. Written as DNA, the CDR3 is TGTGCCAGCACGGTAGCTTATTATGGAAACACCATATATTTT. Its protein product is CASTVAYYGNTIYF.

This clone was counted only a few times. The chain employs TRBV27 and TRBJ2-7; D remains unclear. Germline CDR1 is MNHEY and CDR2 is SMNVEV (reference sequence). This CDR3 is built from 15 residues. The V end lost 5 bases, the J end lost 1 base, and 15 bases lay between the germline ends. DNA for the CDR3: TGTGCCAGCAGTCAAAATCTCCACAGTTCCTACGAGCAGTACTTC. This encodes CASSQNLHSSYEQYF.